A selection of T cell receptor beta chains follows, all from one sample in a study of type 1 and type 2 diabetes patients. Each CDR3 protein gets one entry after TCRdb re-called the multiplex PCR reads with MiXCR. The sample lists 250,000 or so distinct CDR3 sequences, around 47% seen once, with 12% to 15% in the top ten. Sequencing was done on a sample of peripheral blood mononuclear cells (PBMCs). The receptors come from a man between 18 and 29 years old with type 2 diabetes. Both conserved end residues are part of each CDR3. Fields, in order: J gene, clone size, D gene, V gene, CDR3 DNA, CDR3 protein. A D gene is named only where the DNA matches it firmly. Only some rows state a clone size, as once, few, many or a class for expanded clones.

J gene: TRBJ1-5; clone size: NA; D gene: NA; V gene: TRBV7-2; CDR3 DNA: TGTGCCAGCAGCTCTCCGAGCTCTAGCAATCAGCCCCAGCATTTT; CDR3 protein: CASSSPSSSNQPQHF
J gene: TRBJ1-2; clone size: few; D gene: NA; V gene: TRBV6-5; CDR3 DNA: TGTGCCAGCAAAAGGGGAGGGAGCAACTATGGCTACACCTTC; CDR3 protein: CASKRGGSNYGYTF
J gene: TRBJ1-2; clone size: NA; D gene: TRBD1; V gene: TRBV9; CDR3 DNA: TGTGCCAGCAGCGCGGACAGGGTGTCGGGTGGCCACACCTTC; CDR3 protein: CASSADRVSGGHTF
J gene: TRBJ2-7; clone size: many; D gene: NA; V gene: TRBV10-3; CDR3 DNA: TGTGCCATCAGCTCGGGACTGAACAACCACTACGAGCAGTACTTC; CDR3 protein: CAISSGLNNHYEQYF
J gene: TRBJ2-1; clone size: NA; D gene: TRBD2; V gene: TRBV4-1; CDR3 DNA: TGCGCCAGCAGCCAAATCAGCGGGGGGTTGGATGAGCAGTTCTTC; CDR3 protein: CASSQISGGLDEQFF
J gene: TRBJ1-4; clone size: NA; D gene: NA; V gene: TRBV15; CDR3 DNA: TGTGCCACCAGCAGAGCCAAGGTGGCGACTAATGAAAAACTGTTTTTT; CDR3 protein: CATSRAKVATNEKLFF
J gene: TRBJ2-7; clone size: NA; D gene: TRBD1; V gene: TRBV28; CDR3 DNA: TGTGCCAGCAGCAATAACAGGGGGCTCGAGCAGTACTTC; CDR3 protein: CASSNNRGLEQYF
J gene: TRBJ2-7; clone size: NA; D gene: TRBD1; V gene: TRBV10-3; CDR3 DNA: TGTGCCATCAGTGAGTCGGGGACAGGGGACTACGAGCAGTACTTC; CDR3 protein: CAISESGTGDYEQYF
J gene: TRBJ2-1; clone size: few; D gene: TRBD2; V gene: TRBV19; CDR3 DNA: TGTGCCAGTAATCGGGGGGACTACAATGAGCAGTTCTTC; CDR3 protein: CASNRGDYNEQFF
J gene: TRBJ1-2; clone size: NA; D gene: NA; V gene: TRBV29-1; CDR3 DNA: TGCAGCGCGTGGTCCGACTATGGCTACACCTTC; CDR3 protein: CSAWSDYGYTF
J gene: TRBJ1-1; clone size: NA; D gene: NA; V gene: TRBV4-1; CDR3 DNA: TGCGCCAGCAGCCAAGAACCAGGACAGATGAACACTGAAGCTTTCTTT; CDR3 protein: CASSQEPGQMNTEAFF
J gene: TRBJ1-2; clone size: once; D gene: NA; V gene: TRBV5-6; CDR3 DNA: TGTGCCAGCAGCTTGGTCGGCGGCTACACCTTC; CDR3 protein: CASSLVGGYTF
J gene: TRBJ2-7; clone size: NA; D gene: TRBD1; V gene: TRBV7-8; CDR3 DNA: TGTGCCAGCTCCCTCTCCGGGACAGGGTCTTACGAGCAGTACTTC; CDR3 protein: CASSLSGTGSYEQYF
J gene: TRBJ2-7; clone size: NA; D gene: NA; V gene: TRBV19; CDR3 DNA: TGTGCCAGTAGTATTCTGAGGAAGGGCGGTACCTACGAGCAGTACTTC; CDR3 protein: CASSILRKGGTYEQYF
J gene: TRBJ1-4; clone size: NA; D gene: TRBD1; V gene: TRBV19; CDR3 DNA: TGTGCCAGTAGTAGACAGGGGGCTTCTGAAGAACTGTTTTTT; CDR3 protein: CASSRQGASEELFF
J gene: TRBJ1-2; clone size: NA; D gene: TRBD1; V gene: TRBV2; CDR3 DNA: TGTGCCAGCGGCGTAGAAAGAACTGTCGGACAGGGGGTTGATGGCTACACCTTC; CDR3 protein: CASGVERTVGQGVDGYTF
J gene: TRBJ2-7; clone size: NA; D gene: NA; V gene: TRBV20-1; CDR3 DNA: TGCAGTGCTAGAAAGTCCTACGAGCAGTACTTC; CDR3 protein: CSARKSYEQYF
J gene: TRBJ2-7; clone size: many; D gene: NA; V gene: TRBV7-3; CDR3 DNA: TGTGCCAGCAGCTTAGGGCCAGGGCTGTACGAGCAGTACTTC; CDR3 protein: CASSLGPGLYEQYF
J gene: TRBJ2-7; clone size: few; D gene: NA; V gene: TRBV6-1; CDR3 DNA: TGTGCCAGCAGTGAATATACACACTACGAGCAGTACTTC; CDR3 protein: CASSEYTHYEQYF
J gene: TRBJ1-4; clone size: NA; D gene: TRBD1; V gene: TRBV5-1; CDR3 DNA: TGCGCCAGCAGCGTCTCCGGGACAGGCCTTGCAACTAATGAAAAACTGTTTTTT; CDR3 protein: CASSVSGTGLATNEKLFF
J gene: TRBJ2-7; clone size: NA; D gene: TRBD1; V gene: TRBV2; CDR3 DNA: TGTGCCAGCAGTGAGGCGGGACAGGGGCACTACGAGCAGTACTTC; CDR3 protein: CASSEAGQGHYEQYF
J gene: TRBJ2-7; clone size: NA; D gene: NA; V gene: TRBV20-1; CDR3 DNA: TGCAGTGCACATGACTTTCTCCCCTACGAGCAGTACTTC; CDR3 protein: CSAHDFLPYEQYF
J gene: TRBJ1-6; clone size: few; D gene: TRBD1; V gene: TRBV6-4; CDR3 DNA: TGTGCCAGCAGTGACTCGACAGGGGGTAATTCACCCCTCCACTTT; CDR3 protein: CASSDSTGGNSPLHF
J gene: TRBJ1-6; clone size: NA; D gene: NA; V gene: TRBV12-3/TRBV12-4; CDR3 DNA: TGTGCCAGCAGTACCGGGGGGGCAAGCTCCTATAATTCACCCCTCCACTTT; CDR3 protein: CASSTGGASSYNSPLHF